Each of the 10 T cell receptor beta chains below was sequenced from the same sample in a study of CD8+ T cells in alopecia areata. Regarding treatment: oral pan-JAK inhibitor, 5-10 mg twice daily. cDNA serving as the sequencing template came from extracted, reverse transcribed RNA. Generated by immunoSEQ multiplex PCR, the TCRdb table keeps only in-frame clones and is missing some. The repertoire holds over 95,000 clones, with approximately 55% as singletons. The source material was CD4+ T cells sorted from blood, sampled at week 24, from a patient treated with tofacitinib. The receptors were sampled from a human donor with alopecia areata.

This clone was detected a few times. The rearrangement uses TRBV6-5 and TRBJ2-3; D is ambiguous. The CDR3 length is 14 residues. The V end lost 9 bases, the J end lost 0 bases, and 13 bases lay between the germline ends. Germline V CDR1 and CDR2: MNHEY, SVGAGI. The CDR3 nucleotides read TGTGCCAGAAATTACAGAGCTAGCACAGATACGCAGTATTTT. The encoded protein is CARNYRASTDTQYF.

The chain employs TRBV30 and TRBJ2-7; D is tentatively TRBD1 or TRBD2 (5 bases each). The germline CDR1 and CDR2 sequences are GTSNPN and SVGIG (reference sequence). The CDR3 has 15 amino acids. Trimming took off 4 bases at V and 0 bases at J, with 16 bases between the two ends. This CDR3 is CAWKPIGTTSYEQYF. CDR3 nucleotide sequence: TGTGCCTGGAAACCGATAGGGACCACCTCCTACGAGCAGTACTTC.

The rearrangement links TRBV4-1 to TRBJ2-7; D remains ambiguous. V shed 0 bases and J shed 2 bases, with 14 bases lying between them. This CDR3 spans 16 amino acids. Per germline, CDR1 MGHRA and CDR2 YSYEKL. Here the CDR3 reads CASSQDSTASTYEQYF. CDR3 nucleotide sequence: TGCGCCAGCAGCCAAGATAGTACTGCAAGTACCTACGAGCAGTACTTC.

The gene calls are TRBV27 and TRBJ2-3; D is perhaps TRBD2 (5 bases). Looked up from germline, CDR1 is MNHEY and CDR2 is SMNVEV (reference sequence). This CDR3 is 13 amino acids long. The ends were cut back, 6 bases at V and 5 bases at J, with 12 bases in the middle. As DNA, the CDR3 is TGTGCCAGCAGACCTCTGGCGGGAGATACGCAGTATTTT. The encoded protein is CASRPLAGDTQYF.

DNA for the CDR3: TGTGCCATCAGTGACACCTTAGGCACAGATACGCAGTATTTT. Encoded protein: CAISDTLGTDTQYF. The gene calls are TRBV10-3 and TRBJ2-3; D remains ambiguous. Germline CDR1 and CDR2: ENHRY and SYGVKD. V lost 3 bases and J 1 base, leaving 8 bases between the germline ends. The CDR3 is 14 residues long.

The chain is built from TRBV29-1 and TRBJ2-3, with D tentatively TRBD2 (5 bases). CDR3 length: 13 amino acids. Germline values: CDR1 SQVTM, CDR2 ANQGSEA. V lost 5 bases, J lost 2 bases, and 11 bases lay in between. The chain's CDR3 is CSVWRVLTDTQYF. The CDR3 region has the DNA TGCAGCGTTTGGCGGGTGCTCACAGATACGCAGTATTTT.

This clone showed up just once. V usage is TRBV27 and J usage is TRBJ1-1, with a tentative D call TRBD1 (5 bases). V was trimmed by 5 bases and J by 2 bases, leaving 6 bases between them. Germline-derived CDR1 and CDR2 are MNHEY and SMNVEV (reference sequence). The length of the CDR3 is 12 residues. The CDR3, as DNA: TGTGCCAGCAGTCAGGGTAACACTGAAGCTTTCTTT. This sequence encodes CASSQGNTEAFF.

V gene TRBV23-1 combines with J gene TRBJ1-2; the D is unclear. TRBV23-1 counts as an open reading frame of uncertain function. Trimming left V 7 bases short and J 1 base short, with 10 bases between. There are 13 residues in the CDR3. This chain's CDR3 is CASTGRFNYGYTF. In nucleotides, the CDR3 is TGCGCCAGCACGGGCAGATTTAACTATGGCTACACCTTC.

DNA for the CDR3: TGTGCCAGCAGCTCGCAGGGGGTCGGGGAGCTGTTTTTT. Its translation: CASSSQGVGELFF. V and J are TRBV7-2 and TRBJ2-2; TRBD1 matches at 7 bases. The CDR3 runs to 13 residues. Germline assignment: CDR1 SGHTA and CDR2 FQGNSA. J lost 7 bases, V lost 4 bases, and 3 bases had no gene match.

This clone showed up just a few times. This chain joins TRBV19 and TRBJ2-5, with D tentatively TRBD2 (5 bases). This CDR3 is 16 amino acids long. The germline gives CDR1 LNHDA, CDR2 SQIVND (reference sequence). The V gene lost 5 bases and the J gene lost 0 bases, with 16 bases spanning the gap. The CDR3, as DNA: TGTGCCAGTAGTCCGGGGAACCAAGCTTACCAAGAGACCCAGTACTTC. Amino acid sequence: CASSPGNQAYQETQYF. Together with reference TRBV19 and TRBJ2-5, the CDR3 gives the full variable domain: DGGITQSPKYLFRKEGQNVTLSCEQNLNHDAMYWYRQDPGQGLRLIYYSQIVNDFQKGDIAEGYSVSREKKESFPLTVTSAQKNPTAFYLCASSPGNQAYQETQYFGPGTRLLVL.